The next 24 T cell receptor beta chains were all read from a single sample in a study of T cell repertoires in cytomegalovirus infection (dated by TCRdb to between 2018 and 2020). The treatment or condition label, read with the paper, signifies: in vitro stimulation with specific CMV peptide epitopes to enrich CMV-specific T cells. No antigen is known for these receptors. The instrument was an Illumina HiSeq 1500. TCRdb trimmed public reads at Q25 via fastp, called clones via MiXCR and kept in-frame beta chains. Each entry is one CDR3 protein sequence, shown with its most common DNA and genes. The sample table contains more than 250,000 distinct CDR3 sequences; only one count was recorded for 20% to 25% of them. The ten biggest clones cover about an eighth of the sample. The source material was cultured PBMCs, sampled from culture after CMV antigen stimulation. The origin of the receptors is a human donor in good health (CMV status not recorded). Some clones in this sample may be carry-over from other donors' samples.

The CDR3 region has the DNA TGTGCCAGCAGCCAAGATCCTAGCGGGAGTACCTACAATGAGCAGTTCTTC. This encodes CASSQDPSGSTYNEQFF. The rearrangement links TRBV3-1 to TRBJ2-1, with 10 bases identical to TRBD2. The CDR3 is 17 residues long. Germline loops: CDR1 LGHDT, CDR2 YNNKEL (reference sequence). Trimming removed 0 bases from V and 2 bases from J; junction bases left unmatched: 4.

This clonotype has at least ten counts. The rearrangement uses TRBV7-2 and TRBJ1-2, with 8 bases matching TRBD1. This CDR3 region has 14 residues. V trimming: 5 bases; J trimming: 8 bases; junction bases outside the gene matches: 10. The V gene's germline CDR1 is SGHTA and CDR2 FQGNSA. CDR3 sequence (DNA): TGTGCCAGCAGCGGACAGGGATGGGGACGAGGCTACACCTTC. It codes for CASSGQGWGRGYTF.

For the CDR3, the DNA is TGCAGCGTTGAAGATCGTGGCGGAACCCGGGATACGCAGTATTTT. The encoded protein is CSVEDRGGTRDTQYF. The V gene is TRBV29-1, the J gene TRBJ2-3; no clear D gene. The ends were cut back, 0 bases at V and 6 bases at J, with 16 bases in the middle. CDR1 is SQVTM, CDR2 ANQGSEA, per germline. This CDR3 is 15 amino acids long.

The DNA for the CDR3 is TGTGCCACCAGTGATTCTAGTGGGAGAGGAGAGACCCAGTACTTC. This translates into CATSDSSGRGETQYF. The rearrangement links TRBV24-1 to TRBJ2-5; possibly TRBD2 for D (5 bases). V lost 2 bases and J lost 4, with 13 bases in between. Germline CDR1 and CDR2: KGHDR and SFDVKD. CDR3 size: 15 residues.

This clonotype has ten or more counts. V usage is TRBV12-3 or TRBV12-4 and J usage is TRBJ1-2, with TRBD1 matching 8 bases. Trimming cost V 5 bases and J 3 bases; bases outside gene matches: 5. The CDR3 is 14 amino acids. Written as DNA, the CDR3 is TGTGCCAGCAGTCCAGGGGGCGCGGACTATGGCTACACCTTC. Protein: CASSPGGADYGYTF.

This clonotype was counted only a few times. In DNA form, the CDR3 reads TGTGCCAGCAGACCCTTAGCGGGACCCTACAATGAGCAGTTCTTC. Protein product: CASRPLAGPYNEQFF. This chain joins TRBV6-6 and TRBJ2-1, with TRBD2 identical over 8 bases. The length of the CDR3 is 15 residues. Germline V CDR1 and CDR2: MNHNY, SVGAGI (reference sequence). Germline trimming cut 6 bases from V and 2 bases from J; bases unmatched to any gene: 6.

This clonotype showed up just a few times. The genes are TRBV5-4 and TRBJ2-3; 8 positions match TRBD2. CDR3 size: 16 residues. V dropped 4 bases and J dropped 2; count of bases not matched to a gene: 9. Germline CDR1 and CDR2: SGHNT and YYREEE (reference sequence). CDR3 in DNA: TGTGCCAGCAGCCTACAAACTAGCGGTCTCACAGATACGCAGTATTTT. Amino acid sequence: CASSLQTSGLTDTQYF.

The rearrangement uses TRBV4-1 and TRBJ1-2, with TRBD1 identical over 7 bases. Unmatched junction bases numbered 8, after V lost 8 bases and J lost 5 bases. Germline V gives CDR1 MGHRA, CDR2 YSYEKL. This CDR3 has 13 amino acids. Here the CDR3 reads CASGRDSGYGYTF. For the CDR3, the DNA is TGCGCCAGCGGCAGGGACAGTGGATATGGCTACACCTTC.

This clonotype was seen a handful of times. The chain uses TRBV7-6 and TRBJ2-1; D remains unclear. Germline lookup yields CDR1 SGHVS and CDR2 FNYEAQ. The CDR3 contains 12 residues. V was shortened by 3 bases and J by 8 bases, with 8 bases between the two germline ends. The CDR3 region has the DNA TGTGCCAGCAGCTTGTCGACCCATGAGCAGTTCTTC. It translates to CASSLSTHEQFF. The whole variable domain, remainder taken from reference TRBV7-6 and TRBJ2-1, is GAGVSQSPRYKVTKRGQDVALRCDPISGHVSLYWYRQALGQGPEFLTYFNYEAQQDKSGLPNDRFSAERPEGSISTLTIQRTEQRDSAMYRCASSLSTHEQFFGPGTRLTVL.

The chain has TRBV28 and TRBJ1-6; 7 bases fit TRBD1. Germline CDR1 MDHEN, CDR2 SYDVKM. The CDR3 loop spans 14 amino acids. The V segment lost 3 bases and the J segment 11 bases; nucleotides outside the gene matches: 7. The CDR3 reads CASSFDRVATPLHF. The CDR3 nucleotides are TGTGCCAGCAGTTTCGACAGGGTCGCGACACCCCTCCACTTT.

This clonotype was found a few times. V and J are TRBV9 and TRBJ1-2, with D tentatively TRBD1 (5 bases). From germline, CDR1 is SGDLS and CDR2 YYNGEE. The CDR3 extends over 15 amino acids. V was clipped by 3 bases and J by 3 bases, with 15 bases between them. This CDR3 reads CASSARWDGDYGYTF. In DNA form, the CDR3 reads TGTGCCAGCAGCGCCCGTTGGGACGGTGACTATGGCTACACCTTC.

CDR3: CASRDTGVGANVLTF. The CDR3 region has the DNA TGTGCCAGTAGGGACACGGGGGTTGGGGCCAACGTCCTGACTTTC. The chain is built from TRBV19 and TRBJ2-6, with D perhaps matching TRBD2 (6 bases). V was shortened by 6 bases and J by 3 bases, with 12 bases between the two germline ends. Looked up from germline, CDR1 is LNHDA and CDR2 is SQIVND (reference sequence). The CDR3 covers 15 residues.

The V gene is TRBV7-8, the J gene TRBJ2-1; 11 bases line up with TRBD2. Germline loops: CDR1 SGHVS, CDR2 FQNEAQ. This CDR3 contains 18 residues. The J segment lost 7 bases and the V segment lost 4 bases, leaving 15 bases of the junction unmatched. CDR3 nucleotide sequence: TGTGCCAGCAGCTACAGGGCGATAGCGGGAGGGCCCAGGAATGAGCAGTTCTTC. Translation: CASSYRAIAGGPRNEQFF.

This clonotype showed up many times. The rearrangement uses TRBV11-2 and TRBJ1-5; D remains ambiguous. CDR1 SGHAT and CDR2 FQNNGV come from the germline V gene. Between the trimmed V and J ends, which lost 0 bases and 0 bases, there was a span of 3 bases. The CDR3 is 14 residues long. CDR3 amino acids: CASSLDFSNQPQHF. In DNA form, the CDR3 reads TGTGCCAGCAGCTTAGATTTTAGCAATCAGCCCCAGCATTTT. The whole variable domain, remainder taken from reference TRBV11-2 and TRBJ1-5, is EAGVAQSPRYKIIEKRQSVAFWCNPISGHATLYWYQQILGQGPKLLIQFQNNGVVDDSQLPKDRFSAERLKGVDSTLKIQPAKLEDSAVYLCASSLDFSNQPQHFGDGTRLSIL.

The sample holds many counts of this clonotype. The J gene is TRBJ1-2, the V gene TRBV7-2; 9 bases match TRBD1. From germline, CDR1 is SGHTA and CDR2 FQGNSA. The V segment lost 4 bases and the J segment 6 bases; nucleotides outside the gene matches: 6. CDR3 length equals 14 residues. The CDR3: CASSSYGTGHGYTF. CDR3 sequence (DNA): TGTGCCAGCAGCTCATACGGGACAGGGCATGGCTACACCTTC.

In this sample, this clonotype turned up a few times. In nucleotides, the CDR3 is TGTGCCAGTAGACATATGACAGGGGCAAACTATGGCTACACCTTC. Its translation is CASRHMTGANYGYTF. The chain carries TRBV19 and TRBJ1-2, with 8 bases aligning to TRBD1. The CDR3 extends over 15 amino acids. CDR1 and CDR2 (germline): LNHDA, SQIVND (reference sequence). Losses at the gene ends were 6 bases for V and 2 bases for J; bases not matched to a gene: 8.

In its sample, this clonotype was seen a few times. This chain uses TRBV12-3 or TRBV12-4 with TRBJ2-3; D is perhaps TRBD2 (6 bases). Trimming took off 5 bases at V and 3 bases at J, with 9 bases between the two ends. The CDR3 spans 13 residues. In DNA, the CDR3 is TGTGCCAGCAGTCGCGGGAAAACAGATACGCAGTATTTT. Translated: CASSRGKTDTQYF.

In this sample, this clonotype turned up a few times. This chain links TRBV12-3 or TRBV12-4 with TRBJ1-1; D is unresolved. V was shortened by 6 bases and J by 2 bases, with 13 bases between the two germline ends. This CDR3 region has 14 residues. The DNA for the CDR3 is TGTGCCAGCAGGGTGAAAAGAAGAAACACTGAAGCTTTCTTT. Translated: CASRVKRRNTEAFF.

The CDR3 region is CASNYRGGNEQFF. CDR3 in DNA: TGTGCCAGCAATTATAGGGGGGGTAATGAGCAGTTCTTC. V and J are TRBV6-2 or TRBV6-3 and TRBJ2-1; the D gene is possibly TRBD2 (7 bases). This CDR3 has 13 amino acids. Germline V gives CDR1 MNHEY, CDR2 SVGEGT. Trimming pared 7 bases from V and 7 bases from J, leaving 14 bases between.

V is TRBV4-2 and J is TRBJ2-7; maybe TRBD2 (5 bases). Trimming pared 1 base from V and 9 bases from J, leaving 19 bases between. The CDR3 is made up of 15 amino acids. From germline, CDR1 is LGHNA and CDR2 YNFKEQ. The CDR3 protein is CASSQGEDWTSRQYF. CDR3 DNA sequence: TGTGCCAGCAGCCAAGGTGAGGACTGGACCTCGCGGCAGTACTTC.

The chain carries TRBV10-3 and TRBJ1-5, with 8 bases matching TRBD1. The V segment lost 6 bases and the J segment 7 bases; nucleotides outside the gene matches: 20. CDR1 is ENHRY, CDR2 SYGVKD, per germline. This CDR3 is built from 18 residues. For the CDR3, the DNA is TGTGCCATCAGCACTTCCTCGGCAATTCAGGGGGCGGGGCAGCCCCAGCATTTT. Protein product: CAISTSSAIQGAGQPQHF.

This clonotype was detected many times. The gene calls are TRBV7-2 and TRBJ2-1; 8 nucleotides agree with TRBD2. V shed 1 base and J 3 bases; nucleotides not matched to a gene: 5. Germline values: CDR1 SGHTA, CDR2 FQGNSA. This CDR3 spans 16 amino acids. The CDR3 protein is CASSLGVRGVYNEQFF. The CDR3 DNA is TGTGCCAGCAGCTTAGGAGTGCGGGGGGTCTACAATGAGCAGTTCTTC.

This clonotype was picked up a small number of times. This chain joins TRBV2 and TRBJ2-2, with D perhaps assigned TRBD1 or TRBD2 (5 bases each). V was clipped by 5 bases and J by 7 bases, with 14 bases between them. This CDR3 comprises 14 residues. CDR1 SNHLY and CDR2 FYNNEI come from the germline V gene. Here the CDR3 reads CASSPGATFGELFF. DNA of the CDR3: TGTGCCAGCAGTCCCGGGGCCACTTTCGGGGAGCTGTTTTTT.

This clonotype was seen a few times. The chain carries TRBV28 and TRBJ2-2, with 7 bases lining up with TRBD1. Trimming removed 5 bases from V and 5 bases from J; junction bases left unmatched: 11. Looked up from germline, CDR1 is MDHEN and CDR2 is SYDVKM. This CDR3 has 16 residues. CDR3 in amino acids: CASSPPGQLRTGELFF. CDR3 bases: TGTGCCAGCAGTCCGCCGGGACAGTTAAGGACCGGGGAGCTGTTTTTT.